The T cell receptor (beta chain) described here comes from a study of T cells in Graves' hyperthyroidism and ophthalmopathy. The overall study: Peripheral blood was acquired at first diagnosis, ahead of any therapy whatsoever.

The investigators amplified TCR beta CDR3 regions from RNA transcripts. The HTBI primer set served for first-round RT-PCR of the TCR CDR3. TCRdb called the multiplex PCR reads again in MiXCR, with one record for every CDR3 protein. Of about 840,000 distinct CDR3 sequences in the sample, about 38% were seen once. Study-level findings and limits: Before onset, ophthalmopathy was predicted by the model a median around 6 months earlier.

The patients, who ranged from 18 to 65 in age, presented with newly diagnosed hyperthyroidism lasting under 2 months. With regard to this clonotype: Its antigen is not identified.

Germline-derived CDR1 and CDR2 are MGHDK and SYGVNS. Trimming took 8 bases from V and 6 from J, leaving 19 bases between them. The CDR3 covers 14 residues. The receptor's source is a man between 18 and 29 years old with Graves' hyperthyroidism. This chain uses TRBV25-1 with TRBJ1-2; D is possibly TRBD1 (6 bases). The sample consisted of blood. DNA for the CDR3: TGTGCCAGCTCGCGGTGGGGGGCGCCTGATGGCTACACCTTC. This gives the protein CASSRWGAPDGYTF.